The text below deals with one TCR beta chain. Its antigen has not been determined. The sample holds no much larger clone one base away, and base qualities are not on file. The immunoSEQ Assay, a bias-controlled multiplex PCR, was used to amplify TCRbeta CDR3 regions from genomic DNA. As for the authors' bioinformatics: Within the assay, amplification of reference gene primers was used to estimate how many nucleated cells each sample contained. To quantify the absolute abundance of each unique TCRbeta CDR3 rearrangement, sequence reads were collapsed and filtered. Productive Simpson clonality was computed per sample as the square root of Simpson's diversity index over productive rearrangements. TCRdb limited this immuneACCESS table to in-frame rearrangements with V and J called. A share of clones is missing; checked studies link under half to unresolved V genes, and the rest is unexplained. V, J and clone size reflect that table, while D and trimming were determined from the DNA. Here the sample has 130,000 to 150,000 clones; just under 85% occur a single time. The top ten clones comprise over 2.5% of the sample.

The cysteine opens and the phenylalanine closes a CDR3 of 13 amino acids. Just CDR3 DNA is preserved here, 39 bases in frame from base 1. Trimming at the junction amounts to 7 bases on V and 7 bases on J, and the germline ends lie 14 bases apart. The data belong to a study of blood T cell repertoires in COVID-19 (TCRdb year 2020). Notes on the research overall: Samples from collaborators originated in the United States, Italy and Spain and spanned both the acute and convalescent phases of COVID-19. The prospective study material was composed of cDNA or gDNA derived from T cells, B-cell-depleted T cells, or PBMCs. Subjects who had been exposed to COVID-19, were actively infected with it, or had recovered from it provided the deeply sampled blood TCRbeta repertoires that made up the dataset. A freely available public database, intended as a resource for researchers studying the immune response to SARS-CoV-2, is where the repertoires were released. The samples were drawn from two sources: the first 160 participants of the ongoing ImmuneRACE study, and 1,254 subjects contributed by 6 global collaborators. Sample metadata almost always included a de-identified subject ID, COVID-19 status, age in years and sex. Where available, HLA class I and class II types were taken from metadata supplied by the sample provider and were not determined by assay-based typing.

Each collaborating institution followed its own protocols to collect whole blood in K2EDTA tubes. Collaborator samples were shipped for TCRbeta analysis as frozen whole blood, isolated PBMCs, or DNA extracted from either sample type. Here is what the overall study found, with its caveats: The amount of clinical and demographic metadata varied by source and participant and was provided uncurated.

This TCR was recovered from a woman aged 80 or over with acute or convalescent COVID-19. This sequence uses TRBV12-3 or TRBV12-4 and TRBJ1-5; a tentative D call is TRBD1 (6 bases match). The sequenced sample consisted of peripheral blood. The CDR3 sequence is CASNLGGGQPQHF. The DNA sequence is TGTGCCAGCAACCTAGGGGGGGGCCAGCCCCAGCATTTT.